This is a list of T cell receptor beta chains from one sample in a study of blood T cell repertoires in COVID-19. The repertoire was sequenced with immunoSEQ multiplex PCR; TCRdb's copy has only in-frame clones and lacks some. The sample consists of hundreds of thousands of clones, 88% of them appearing once. Material: peripheral blood. These receptors were obtained from a woman aged 25-40 years with COVID-19, enrolled during active disease. Each CDR3 is given with its conserved first and last residue. A D gene is named only where the DNA matches it firmly. Some rows mark clone size as missing; the rest say once, few, many or name a class of expanded clone.

v_call,d_call,clone_size,j_call,cdr3_nt,cdr3_aa
TRBV4-3,-,-,TRBJ2-1,TGCGCCAGCAGCCAAGATCGCGGAACCTACAATGAGCAGTTCTTC,CASSQDRGTYNEQFF
TRBV18,TRBD1,once,TRBJ2-7,TGTGCCAGCTCACTAGAGACAGGGTCTATCTACGAGCAGTACTTC,CASSLETGSIYEQYF
TRBV28,-,-,TRBJ2-7,TGTGCCAGCAGTTCCTCTCAGACTACTTTCTACGAGCAGTACTTC,CASSSSQTTFYEQYF
TRBV4-1,TRBD2,-,TRBJ2-5,TGCGCCAGCAGCCAAGAGATGGGGAGCGGGAGAGAGACCCAGTACTTC,CASSQEMGSGRETQYF
TRBV6-5,-,-,TRBJ1-3,TGTGCCAGCCATGAGGTCTATGGAAACACCATATATTTT,CASHEVYGNTIYF
TRBV2,-,-,TRBJ1-1,TGTGCCAGCAGTGAGAGGAGTGGCACAGCTTTCTTT,CASSERSGTAFF
TRBV2,-,-,TRBJ1-5,TGTGCCAGCAGTGGAAACAGGGCCAATCAGCCCCAGCATTTT,CASSGNRANQPQHF
TRBV7-6,-,-,TRBJ2-7,TGTGCCAGCAGCCCCCAGGGGGGACAGAACTACGAGCAGTACTTC,CASSPQGGQNYEQYF
TRBV6-2/TRBV6-3,TRBD1,-,TRBJ1-2,TGTGCCAGCAGCAAGGGACAGCCCCGAGGCTACACCTTC,CASSKGQPRGYTF
TRBV7-9,TRBD2,-,TRBJ2-3,TGTGCCAGCAGCTCCCCTACGGGGAGGGCCAGAGATACGCAGTATTTT,CASSSPTGRARDTQYF
TRBV7-2,-,-,TRBJ2-5,TGTGCCAGCAGCTCCCGGTGGGGACTTCAAGAGACCCAGTACTTC,CASSSRWGLQETQYF
TRBV27,TRBD1,-,TRBJ2-1,TGTGCCAGCAGTTTGGCAGGGGCCAGCAGGGCAGGGGGGCAGTTCTTC,CASSLAGASRAGGQFF
TRBV5-1,-,-,TRBJ1-4,TGCGCCAGCAGCTTTGGGGCCCAGACGGTTGAAAAACTGTTTTTT,CASSFGAQTVEKLFF
TRBV3-1/TRBV3-2,-,-,TRBJ2-3,TGTGCCAGCAGCCAGAGCACTCCTCCAGATACGCAGTATTTT,CASSQSTPPDTQYF
TRBV2,TRBD1,once,TRBJ1-4,TGTGCCAGCACAGAGGTCGGACAGGGCGAAAAACTGTTTTTT,CASTEVGQGEKLFF
TRBV11-2,TRBD2,once,TRBJ2-1,TGTGCCAGCAGCCGCCCAGCGGGCGGGGGGATCCATGAGCAGTTCTTC,CASSRPAGGGIHEQFF
TRBV5-1,-,-,TRBJ2-2,TGCGCCAGCAGCTTGGGCGGGGCGAACACCGGGGAGCTGTTTTTT,CASSLGGANTGELFF
TRBV5-6,TRBD1,-,TRBJ2-2,TGTGCCAGCAGCTTGGAGACAGGGTTCGGGGAGCTGTTTTTT,CASSLETGFGELFF
TRBV7-2,-,-,TRBJ1-1,TGTGCCAGCAGCTTAGTTTCCATGGCCACTGAAGCTTTCTTT,CASSLVSMATEAFF
TRBV5-1,-,-,TRBJ1-2,TGCGCCAGCAGGCGAGCCCGCAGGGACTCCTGGGAGGGGCGTCATGGCTACACCTTC,CASRRARRDSWEGRHGYTF
TRBV23-1,TRBD2,once,TRBJ2-2,TGCGCCAGCCGTCGCGGCGTCGGGGGGGGCACCGGGGAGCTGTTTTTT,CASRRGVGGGTGELFF
TRBV7-2,-,-,TRBJ1-1,TGTGCCAGCAGCTTAGCGGCCGGTACAGGGAAGAACACTGAAGCTTTCTTT,CASSLAAGTGKNTEAFF
TRBV5-4,-,-,TRBJ1-1,TGTGCCAGCAGCTCGGGGGAGAACACTGAAGCTTTCTTT,CASSSGENTEAFF